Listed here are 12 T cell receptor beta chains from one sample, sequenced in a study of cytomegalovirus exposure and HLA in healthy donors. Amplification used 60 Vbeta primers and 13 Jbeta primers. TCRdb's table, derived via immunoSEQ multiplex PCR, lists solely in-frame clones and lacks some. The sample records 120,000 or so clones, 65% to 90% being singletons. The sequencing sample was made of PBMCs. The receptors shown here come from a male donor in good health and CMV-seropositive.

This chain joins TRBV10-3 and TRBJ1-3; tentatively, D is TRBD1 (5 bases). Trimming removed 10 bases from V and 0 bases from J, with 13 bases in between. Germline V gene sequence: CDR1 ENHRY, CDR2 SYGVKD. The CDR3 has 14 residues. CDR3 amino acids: CARSGSNSGNTIYF. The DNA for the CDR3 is TGTGCCAGGTCAGGGTCTAACTCTGGAAACACCATATATTTT.

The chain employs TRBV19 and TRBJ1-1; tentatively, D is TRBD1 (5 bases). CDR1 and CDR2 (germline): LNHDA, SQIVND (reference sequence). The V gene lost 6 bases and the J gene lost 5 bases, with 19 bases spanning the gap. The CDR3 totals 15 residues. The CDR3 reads CASSKRGGEMTEAFF. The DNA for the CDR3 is TGTGCCAGTAGCAAACGGGGGGGAGAGATGACTGAAGCTTTCTTT.

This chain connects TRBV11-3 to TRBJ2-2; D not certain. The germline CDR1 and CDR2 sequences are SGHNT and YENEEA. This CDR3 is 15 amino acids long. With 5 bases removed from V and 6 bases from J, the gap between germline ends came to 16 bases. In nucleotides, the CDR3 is TGTGCCAGCAGCACGACCCTAGTAAATGCCGGGGAGCTGTTTTTT. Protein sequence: CASSTTLVNAGELFF.

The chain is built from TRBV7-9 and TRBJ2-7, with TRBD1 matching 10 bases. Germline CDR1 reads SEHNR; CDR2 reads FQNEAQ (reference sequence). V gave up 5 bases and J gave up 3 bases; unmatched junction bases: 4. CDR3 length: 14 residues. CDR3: CASSEGQGNYEQYF. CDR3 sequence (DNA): TGTGCCAGCAGCGAGGGACAGGGGAACTACGAGCAGTACTTC.

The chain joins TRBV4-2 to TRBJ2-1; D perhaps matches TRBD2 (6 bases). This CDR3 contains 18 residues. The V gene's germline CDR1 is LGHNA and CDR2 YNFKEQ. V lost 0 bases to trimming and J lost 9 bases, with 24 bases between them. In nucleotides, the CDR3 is TGTGCCAGCAGCCAAGATCTCAGCGCGGGTAGCGGAAGGGGTGAGCAGTTCTTC. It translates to CASSQDLSAGSGRGEQFF.

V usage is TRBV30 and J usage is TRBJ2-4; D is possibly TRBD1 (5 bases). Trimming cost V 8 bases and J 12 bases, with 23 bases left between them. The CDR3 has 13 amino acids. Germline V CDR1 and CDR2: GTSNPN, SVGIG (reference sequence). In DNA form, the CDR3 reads TGTGCCGGACGGAAGTCTAGAACAGACAGTCAGTACTTC. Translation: CAGRKSRTDSQYF.

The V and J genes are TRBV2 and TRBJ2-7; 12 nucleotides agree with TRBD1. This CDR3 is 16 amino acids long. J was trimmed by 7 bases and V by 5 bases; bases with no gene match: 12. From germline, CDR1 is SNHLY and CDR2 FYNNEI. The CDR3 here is CASSPGQGASSREQYF. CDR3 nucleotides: TGTGCCAGCAGTCCGGGACAGGGGGCATCCTCGAGGGAGCAGTACTTC. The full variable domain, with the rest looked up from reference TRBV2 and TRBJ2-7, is EPEVTQTPSHQVTQMGQEVILRCVPISNHLYFYWYRQILGQKVEFLVSFYNNEISEKSEIFDDQFSVERPDGSNFTLKIRSTKLEDSAMYFCASSPGQGASSREQYFGPGTRLTVT.

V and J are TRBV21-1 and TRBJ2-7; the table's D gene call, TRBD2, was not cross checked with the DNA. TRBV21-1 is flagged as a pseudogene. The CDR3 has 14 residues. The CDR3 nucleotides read TGTGCCAGCAGCACTAGCGGGAGTATCTACGAGCAGTACTTC. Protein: CASSTSGSIYEQYF.

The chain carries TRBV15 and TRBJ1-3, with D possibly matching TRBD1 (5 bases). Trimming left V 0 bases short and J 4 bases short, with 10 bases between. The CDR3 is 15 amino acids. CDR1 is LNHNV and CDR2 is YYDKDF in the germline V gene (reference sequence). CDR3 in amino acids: CATSRDWQGGNTIYF. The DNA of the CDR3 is TGTGCCACCAGCAGAGATTGGCAGGGCGGAAACACCATATATTTT.

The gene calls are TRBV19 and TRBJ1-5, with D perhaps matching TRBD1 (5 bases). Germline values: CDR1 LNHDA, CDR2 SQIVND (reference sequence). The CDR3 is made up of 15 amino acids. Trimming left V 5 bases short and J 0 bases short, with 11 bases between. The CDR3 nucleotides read TGTGCCAGTAGTGTAGCTAGGGGTAGCAATCAGCCCCAGCATTTT. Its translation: CASSVARGSNQPQHF.

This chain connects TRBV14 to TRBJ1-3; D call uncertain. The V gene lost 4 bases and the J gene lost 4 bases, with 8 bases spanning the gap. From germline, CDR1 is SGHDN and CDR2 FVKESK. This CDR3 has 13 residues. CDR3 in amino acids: CASSPLAGNTIYF. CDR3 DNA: TGTGCCAGCAGCCCTCTGGCCGGAAACACCATATATTTT.

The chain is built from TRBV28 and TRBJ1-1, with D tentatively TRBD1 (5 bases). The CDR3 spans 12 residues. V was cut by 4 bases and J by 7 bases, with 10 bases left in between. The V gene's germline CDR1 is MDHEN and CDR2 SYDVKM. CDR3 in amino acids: CASSSGPGEAFF. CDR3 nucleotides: TGTGCCAGCAGTTCAGGGCCAGGTGAAGCTTTCTTT.